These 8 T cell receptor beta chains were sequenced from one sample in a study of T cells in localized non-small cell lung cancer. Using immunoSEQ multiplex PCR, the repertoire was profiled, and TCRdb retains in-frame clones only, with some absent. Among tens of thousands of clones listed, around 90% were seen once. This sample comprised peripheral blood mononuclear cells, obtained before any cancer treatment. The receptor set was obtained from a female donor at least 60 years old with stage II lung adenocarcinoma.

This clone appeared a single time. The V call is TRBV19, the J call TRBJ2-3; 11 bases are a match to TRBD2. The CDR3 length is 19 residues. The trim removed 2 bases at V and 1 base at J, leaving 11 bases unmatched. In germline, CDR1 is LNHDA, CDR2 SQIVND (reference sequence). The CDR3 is CASSIRSSGRARGTDTQYF. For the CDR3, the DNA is TGTGCCAGTAGTATACGGAGTAGCGGGAGGGCCCGGGGCACAGATACGCAGTATTTT.

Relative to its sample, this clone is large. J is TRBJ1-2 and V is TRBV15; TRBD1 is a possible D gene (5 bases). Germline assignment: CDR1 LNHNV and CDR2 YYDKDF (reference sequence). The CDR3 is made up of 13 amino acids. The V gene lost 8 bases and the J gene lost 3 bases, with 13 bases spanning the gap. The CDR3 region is CATAEGAYYGYTF. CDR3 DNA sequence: TGTGCCACCGCTGAAGGGGCCTACTATGGCTACACCTTC.

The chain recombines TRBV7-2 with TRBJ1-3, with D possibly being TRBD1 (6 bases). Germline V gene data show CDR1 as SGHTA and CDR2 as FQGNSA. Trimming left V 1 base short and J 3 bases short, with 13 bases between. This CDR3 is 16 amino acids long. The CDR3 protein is CASSLVSGARGNTIYF. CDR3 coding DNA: TGTGCCAGCAGCTTAGTCTCGGGGGCGCGTGGAAACACCATATATTTT.

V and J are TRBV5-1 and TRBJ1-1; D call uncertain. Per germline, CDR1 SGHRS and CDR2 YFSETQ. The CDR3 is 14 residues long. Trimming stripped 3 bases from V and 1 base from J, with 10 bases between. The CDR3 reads CASSSTRRNTEAFF. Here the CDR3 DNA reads TGCGCCAGCAGCTCCACTCGGAGGAACACTGAAGCTTTCTTT.

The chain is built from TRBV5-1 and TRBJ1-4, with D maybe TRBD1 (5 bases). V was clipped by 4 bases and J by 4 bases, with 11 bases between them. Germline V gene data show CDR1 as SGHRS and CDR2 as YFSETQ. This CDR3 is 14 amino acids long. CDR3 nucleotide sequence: TGCGCCAGCAGCCTCGACAGATATAATGAAAAACTGTTTTTT. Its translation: CASSLDRYNEKLFF. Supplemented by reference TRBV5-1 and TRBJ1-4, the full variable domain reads KAGVTQTPRYLIKTRGQQVTLSCSPISGHRSVSWYQQTPGQGLQFLFEYFSETQRNKGNFPGRFSGRQFSNSRSEMNVSTLELGDSALYLCASSLDRYNEKLFFGSGTQLSVL.

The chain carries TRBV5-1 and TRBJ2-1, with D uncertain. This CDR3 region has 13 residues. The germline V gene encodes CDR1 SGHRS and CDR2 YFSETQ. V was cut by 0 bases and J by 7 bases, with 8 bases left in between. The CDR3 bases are TGCGCCAGCAGCTTGGAGGTCACTAATGAGCAGTTCTTC. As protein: CASSLEVTNEQFF.

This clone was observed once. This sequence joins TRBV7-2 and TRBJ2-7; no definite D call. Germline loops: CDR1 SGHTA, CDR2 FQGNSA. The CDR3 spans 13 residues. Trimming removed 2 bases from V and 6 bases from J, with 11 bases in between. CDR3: CASSLPPPSEQYF. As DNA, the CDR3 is TGTGCCAGCAGCTTACCACCTCCGAGCGAGCAGTACTTC.

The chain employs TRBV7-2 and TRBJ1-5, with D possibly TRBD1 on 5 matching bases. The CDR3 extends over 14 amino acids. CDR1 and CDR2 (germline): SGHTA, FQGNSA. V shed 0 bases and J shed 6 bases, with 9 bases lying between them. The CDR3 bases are TGTGCCAGCAGCTTAGCGGGGGGGTCTCAGCCCCAGCATTTT. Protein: CASSLAGGSQPQHF.